Below are 4 T cell receptor beta chains sequenced from a single sample in a study of blood T cell repertoires in COVID-19. Method: immunoSEQ multiplex PCR; TCRdb's copy keeps in-frame clones and lacks some. Found here are about 76,000 clones, approximately 78% of them singletons; the top ten hold under 30%. Sequencing was performed on peripheral blood. All receptors come from a human donor in a cohort sampled during active COVID-19.

The chain carries TRBV6-5 and TRBJ1-6; 10 nucleotides line up with TRBD1. The CDR3 has 15 residues. Germline V gives CDR1 MNHEY, CDR2 SVGAGI. V dropped 5 bases and J dropped 7; count of bases not matched to a gene: 5. The CDR3 DNA reads TGTGCCAGCAGTCGCGCGGGACAGGGGAATTCACCCCTCCACTTT. Translation: CASSRAGQGNSPLHF.

V gene TRBV5-8 combines with J gene TRBJ2-1, with TRBD2 matching over 8 bases. The CDR3 has 16 residues. The trim removed 3 bases at V and 2 bases at J, leaving 7 bases unmatched. In germline, CDR1 is SGHTS, CDR2 YDEGEE. In nucleotides, the CDR3 is TGTGCCAGCAGCTCGTTAGCGGGGCGGACCTACAATGAGCAGTTCTTC. This codes for CASSSLAGRTYNEQFF.

The V and J genes are TRBV27 and TRBJ2-3; D is unclear. This CDR3 has 13 residues. Germline CDR1 and CDR2: MNHEY and SMNVEV (reference sequence). Trimming left V 5 bases short and J 2 bases short, with 8 bases between. The CDR3 is CASSIADTDTQYF. The CDR3 DNA follows: TGTGCCAGCAGTATAGCTGACACAGATACGCAGTATTTT.

The V gene is TRBV7-7, the J gene TRBJ2-2; 11 bases line up with TRBD2. The V segment lost 5 bases and the J segment 3 bases; nucleotides outside the gene matches: 11. In germline, CDR1 is SSHAT, CDR2 FNYEAQ (reference sequence). CDR3 size: 18 residues. The CDR3 DNA is TGTGCCAGCAGCCGGGTGGCGCTAGCGGGGGGTTACACCGGGGAGCTGTTTTTT. As protein: CASSRVALAGGYTGELFF.